A single sample gave rise to the 24 T cell receptor beta chains below, sequenced in a study of blood T cell repertoires in COVID-19. Sequencing was performed with immunoSEQ multiplex PCR; in TCRdb, only in-frame clones are kept and a portion is missing. The table includes about 250,000 clones, about 91% detected once. What was sequenced was peripheral blood. Receptors originate from a woman in her twenties or thirties with COVID-19, enrolled during active disease.

The rearrangement joins TRBV5-1 to TRBJ2-5; 7 positions match TRBD2. Per germline, CDR1 SGHRS and CDR2 YFSETQ. After removal of 2 bases from V and 3 bases from J, the junction contained 13 bases not matched to a gene. The CDR3 covers 17 residues. The CDR3 here is CASSFGLESPKKETQYF. Here the CDR3 DNA reads TGCGCCAGCAGCTTCGGACTAGAGAGCCCTAAGAAAGAGACCCAGTACTTC.

This rearrangement joins TRBV3-1 (or the pseudogene TRBV3-2) to TRBJ2-1, with TRBD2 matching over 7 bases. The V and J ends lost 0 bases and 0 bases, in that order; junction bases with no gene match: 2. Germline-derived CDR1 and CDR2 are LGHDT and YNNKEL (reference sequence). This CDR3 contains 16 residues. Written as DNA, the CDR3 is TGTGCCAGCAGCCAAGACGGGGGGAGCTCCTACAATGAGCAGTTCTTC. Its protein is CASSQDGGSSYNEQFF.

V gene TRBV2 combines with J gene TRBJ2-2; TRBD2 is a possible D gene (6 bases). This CDR3 comprises 14 residues. Trimming removed 8 bases at V and 1 base at J, with 11 bases between. Germline CDR1 SNHLY, CDR2 FYNNEI. CDR3 protein: CASFRGMNTGELFF. CDR3 nucleotide sequence: TGTGCCAGCTTTCGGGGGATGAACACCGGGGAGCTGTTTTTT.

The chain joins TRBV7-2 to TRBJ1-2; maybe TRBD1 (5 bases). Germline loops: CDR1 SGHTA, CDR2 FQGNSA. The CDR3 has 16 residues. Between the trimmed V and J ends, which lost 1 base and 1 base, there was a span of 13 bases. The CDR3 coding sequence is TGTGCCAGCAGCTTAGAGGTCCCCCAGGGTAACTATGGCTACACCTTC. As protein: CASSLEVPQGNYGYTF.

This chain links TRBV24-1 with TRBJ2-7; 7 bases match TRBD1. The CDR3 runs 14 residues. With 5 bases clipped from V and 1 base from J, the junction kept 4 bases outside the gene matches. Germline-derived CDR1 and CDR2 are KGHDR and SFDVKD. DNA of the CDR3: TGTGCCACCAGTGTCGGGACAGTGTCCTACGAGCAGTACGTC. Its translation is CATSVGTVSYEQYV.

The chain couples TRBV29-1 to TRBJ1-2; 10 positions agree with TRBD1. Germline assignment: CDR1 SQVTM and CDR2 ANQGSEA. This CDR3 is built from 13 residues. V trimming: 6 bases; J trimming: 6 bases; junction bases outside the gene matches: 7. The CDR3 protein is CSVNRDRGDGYTF. The CDR3 DNA follows: TGCAGCGTCAACCGGGACAGGGGTGATGGCTACACCTTC.

The chain couples TRBV5-4 to TRBJ2-1; D is uncertain. This CDR3 spans 14 amino acids. Germline V lookup: CDR1 SGHNT, CDR2 YYREEE (reference sequence). V shed 1 base and J shed 7 bases, with 12 bases lying between them. The CDR3 nucleotides are TGTGCCAGCAGCTTGACAGAACCGACAAATGAGCAGTTCTTC. This codes for CASSLTEPTNEQFF.

J is TRBJ2-4 and V is TRBV24-1; 7 positions match TRBD1. The V segment lost 4 bases and the J segment 7 bases; nucleotides outside the gene matches: 6. CDR1 is KGHDR, CDR2 SFDVKD, per germline. The CDR3 spans 14 residues. For the CDR3, the DNA is TGTGCCACCAGTGACCCTGACAGGGCCAACATTCAGTACTTC. Residues: CATSDPDRANIQYF.

The J gene is TRBJ2-5, the V gene TRBV6-5; 10 bases align to TRBD2. With V trimmed by 4 bases and J by 2 bases, 4 bases remained unmatched. This CDR3 spans 15 amino acids. Per the germline V gene, CDR1 is MNHEY and CDR2 is SVGAGI. CDR3 residues: CASSSTSGPQETQYF. The CDR3 DNA is TGTGCCAGCAGTTCGACTAGCGGGCCTCAAGAGACCCAGTACTTC.

The chain combines TRBV9 with TRBJ2-1; the match to TRBD2 covers 11 bases. Germline V CDR1 and CDR2: SGDLS, YYNGEE. The CDR3 covers 15 residues. The V and J ends lost 4 bases and 8 bases, in that order; junction bases with no gene match: 8. CDR3 bases: TGTGCCAGCAGCCCCCTAGCGGGGGGCCGGGATGAGCAGTTCTTC. Residues: CASSPLAGGRDEQFF.

The V gene is TRBV5-6, the J gene TRBJ1-2; D is unclear. Trimming left V 0 bases short and J 4 bases short, with 16 bases between. Germline V gives CDR1 SGHDT, CDR2 YYEEEE. CDR3 length: 16 residues. This chain's CDR3 is CASSLDPREDTYGYTF. The CDR3 DNA is TGTGCCAGCAGCTTGGATCCCCGGGAAGATACCTATGGCTACACCTTC. Full variable domain (outside the CDR3, taken from reference TRBV5-6 and TRBJ1-2): DAGVTQSPTHLIKTRGQQVTLRCSPKSGHDTVSWYQQALGQGPQFIFQYYEEEERQRGNFPDRFSGHQFPNYSSELNVNALLLGDSALYLCASSLDPREDTYGYTFGSGTRLTVV.

This sequence joins TRBV5-4 and TRBJ1-6; unclear D gene. Germline V gene sequence: CDR1 SGHNT, CDR2 YYREEE (reference sequence). The CDR3 has 14 residues. The germline V and J ends were trimmed by 2 bases and 5 bases, with 8 bases remaining between them. Here the CDR3 reads CASSFSGNNSPLHF. Here the CDR3 DNA reads TGTGCCAGCAGCTTCTCGGGAAATAATTCACCCCTCCACTTT. Using reference TRBV5-4 and TRBJ1-6 for the parts outside the CDR3, the full variable domain is ETGVTQSPTHLIKTRGQQVTLRCSSQSGHNTVSWYQQALGQGPQFIFQYYREEENGRGNFPPRFSGLQFPNYSSELNVNALELDDSALYLCASSFSGNNSPLHFGNGTRLTVT.

The chain recombines TRBV7-2 with TRBJ2-1, with TRBD2 matching 9 bases. The CDR3 extends over 16 amino acids. The V gene end was trimmed by 0 bases and the J gene end by 4 bases; junction bases not matched to a gene: 4. The V gene's germline CDR1 is SGHTA and CDR2 FQGNSA. The CDR3 coding sequence is TGTGCCAGCAGCTTAGCGAGCGGGGGGATTTACAATGAGCAGTTCTTC. It specifies CASSLASGGIYNEQFF.

The genes are TRBV4-2 and TRBJ2-7; D gene unclear. Trimming stripped 0 bases from V and 2 bases from J, with 11 bases between. Looked up from germline, CDR1 is LGHNA and CDR2 is YNFKEQ. The CDR3 loop spans 15 amino acids. The CDR3 DNA reads as TGTGCCAGCAGCCAAGATTTACTGCCCCCCTACGAGCAGTACTTC. Amino acid sequence: CASSQDLLPPYEQYF.

The rearrangement uses TRBV19 and TRBJ2-3; 7 positions agree with TRBD2. J gave up 1 base and V 4 bases, and 5 bases lay outside the gene matches. From germline, CDR1 is LNHDA and CDR2 SQIVND (reference sequence). This CDR3 contains 15 residues. The CDR3 here is CASSNGTTGTDTQYF. The CDR3 DNA sequence: TGTGCCAGTAGTAATGGGACTACTGGCACAGATACGCAGTATTTT.

V usage is TRBV10-3 and J usage is TRBJ1-4; D may be TRBD1 (6 bases). From germline, CDR1 is ENHRY and CDR2 SYGVKD. The CDR3 spans 13 residues. V shed 10 bases and J shed 4 bases, with 13 bases lying between them. This chain's CDR3 is CATGTTDNEKLFF. The DNA of the CDR3 is TGTGCCACGGGGACAACCGATAATGAAAAACTGTTTTTT.

The chain couples TRBV5-4 to TRBJ1-2; 9 bases are shared with TRBD1. The CDR3 is 17 amino acids. V was clipped by 4 bases and J by 3 bases; unmatched bases: 13. Germline CDR1 SGHNT, CDR2 YYREEE (reference sequence). The CDR3: CASSQSQGAPGDYGYTF. CDR3 coding DNA: TGTGCCAGCAGCCAATCACAGGGGGCACCCGGGGACTATGGCTACACCTTC.

V usage is TRBV11-2 and J usage is TRBJ2-3; maybe TRBD1 (7 bases). There are 17 residues in the CDR3. Trimming cost V 4 bases and J 0 bases, with 17 bases left between them. Germline V CDR1 and CDR2: SGHAT, FQNNGV. CDR3 nucleotide sequence: TGTGCCAGCAGCTACAGGGGCGGGGACATTAGCACAGATACGCAGTATTTT. It is translated as CASSYRGGDISTDTQYF.

V is TRBV28 and J is TRBJ1-6; weak D call: TRBD1 (6 bases). Germline-derived CDR1 and CDR2 are MDHEN and SYDVKM. The CDR3 runs 15 residues. V was shortened by 2 bases and J by 4 bases, with 9 bases between the two germline ends. The CDR3 coding sequence is TGTGCCAGCAGTTTAACAGGGCAATATAATTCACCCCTCCACTTT. Translating it yields CASSLTGQYNSPLHF.

The V and J genes are TRBV18 and TRBJ2-1, with 7 nucleotides matching TRBD2. Looked up from germline, CDR1 is KGHSH and CDR2 is LQKENI. J lost 4 bases, V lost 0 bases, and 9 bases had no gene match. CDR3 size: 17 residues. Here the CDR3 DNA reads TGTGCCAGCTCACCACCAGCTGGCGGCGGGAGATACAATGAGCAGTTCTTC. Protein: CASSPPAGGGRYNEQFF.

The J gene is TRBJ1-4, the V gene TRBV7-9; 7 bases line up with TRBD1. V shed 5 bases and J 5 bases; nucleotides not matched to a gene: 5. Germline values: CDR1 SEHNR, CDR2 FQNEAQ (reference sequence). The CDR3 length is 14 residues. The CDR3: CASSKQGPNEKLFF. The CDR3 coding sequence is TGTGCCAGCAGCAAACAGGGGCCGAATGAAAAACTGTTTTTT.

This clone occurred once. The chain couples TRBV28 to TRBJ2-5; TRBD2 matches 8 bases. The J segment lost 0 bases and the V segment lost 6 bases, leaving 6 bases of the junction unmatched. The CDR3 loop spans 15 amino acids. Germline CDR1 and CDR2: MDHEN and SYDVKM. The CDR3 loop reads CASSRGGQYQETQYF. CDR3 in DNA: TGTGCCAGCAGCCGGGGGGGGCAGTACCAAGAGACCCAGTACTTC.

This clone turned up a few times. The chain is built from TRBV4-3 and TRBJ2-7; D is perhaps TRBD2 (6 bases). V lost 1 base and J lost 4, with 17 bases in between. The CDR3 extends over 16 amino acids. Germline assignment: CDR1 LGHNA and CDR2 YSLEER. This chain's CDR3 is CASSQVAGSYSYEQYF. CDR3 nucleotide sequence: TGCGCCAGCAGCCAAGTGGCCGGGAGCTATTCGTACGAGCAGTACTTC.

The V gene is TRBV9, the J gene TRBJ2-5; D perhaps matches TRBD2 (6 bases). Trimming took off 0 bases at V and 5 bases at J, with 14 bases between the two ends. Per the germline V gene, CDR1 is SGDLS and CDR2 is YYNGEE. CDR3 size: 15 residues. The chain's CDR3 is CASSVGARREETQYF. The CDR3, as DNA: TGTGCCAGCAGCGTAGGGGCCAGGAGGGAGGAGACCCAGTACTTC.